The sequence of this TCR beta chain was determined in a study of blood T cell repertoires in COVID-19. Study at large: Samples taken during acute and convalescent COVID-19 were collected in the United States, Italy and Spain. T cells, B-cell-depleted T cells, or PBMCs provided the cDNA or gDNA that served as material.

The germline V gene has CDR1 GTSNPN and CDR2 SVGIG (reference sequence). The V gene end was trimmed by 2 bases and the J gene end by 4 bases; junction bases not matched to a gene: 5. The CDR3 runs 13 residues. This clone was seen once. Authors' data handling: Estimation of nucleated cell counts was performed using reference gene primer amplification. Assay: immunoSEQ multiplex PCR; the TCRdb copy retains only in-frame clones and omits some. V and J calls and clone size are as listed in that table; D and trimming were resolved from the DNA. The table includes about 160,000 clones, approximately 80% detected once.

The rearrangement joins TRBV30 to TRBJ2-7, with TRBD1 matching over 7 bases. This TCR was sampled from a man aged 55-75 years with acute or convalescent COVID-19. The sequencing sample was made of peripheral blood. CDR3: CAWSLGGQYEQYF. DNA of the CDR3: TGTGCCTGGAGTTTAGGGGGCCAGTACGAGCAGTACTTC.